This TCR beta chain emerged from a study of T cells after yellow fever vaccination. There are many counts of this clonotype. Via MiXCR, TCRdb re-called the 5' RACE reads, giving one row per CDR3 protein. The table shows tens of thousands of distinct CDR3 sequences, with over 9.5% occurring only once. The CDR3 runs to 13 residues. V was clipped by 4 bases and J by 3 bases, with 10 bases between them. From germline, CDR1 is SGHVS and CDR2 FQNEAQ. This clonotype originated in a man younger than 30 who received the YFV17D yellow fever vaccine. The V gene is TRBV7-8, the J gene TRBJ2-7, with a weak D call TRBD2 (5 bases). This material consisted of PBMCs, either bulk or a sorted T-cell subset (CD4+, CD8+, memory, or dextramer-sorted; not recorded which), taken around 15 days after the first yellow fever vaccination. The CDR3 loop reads CASSSGGVYEQYF. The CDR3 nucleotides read TGTGCCAGCAGCTCCGGAGGCGTCTACGAGCAGTACTTC. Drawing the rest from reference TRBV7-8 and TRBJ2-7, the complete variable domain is GAGVSQSPRYKVAKRGQDVALRCDPISGHVSLFWYQQALGQGPEFLTYFQNEAQLDKSGLPSDRFFAERPEGSVSTLKIQRTQQEDSAVYLCASSSGGVYEQYFGPGTRLTVT.